This T cell receptor (beta chain) was sequenced for a study of T-cell reconstitution after alpha-beta-depleted transplantation in children. TCRbeta library construction was performed incorporating unique molecular identifiers. MiXCR, applied by TCRdb to the PCR reads, yields one record per CDR3 protein. The repertoire includes 240,000 or so distinct CDR3 sequences, around 12% of them detected once, and about 2.6% sits in the top ten. This CDR3 comprises 13 residues. Germline values: CDR1 MNHNS, CDR2 SASEGT. V gave up 6 bases and J gave up 4 bases, with 12 bases separating them. The chain carries TRBV6-1 and TRBJ1-1; D is ambiguous. The starting material was PBMCs from the stem cell graft donor, obtained from the stem cell graft. The TCR was taken from a human donor who donated a stem cell graft to a child with acute lymphoblastic leukemia. The CDR3, as DNA: TGTGCCAGCAGCCACACCCTGGGCACTGAAGCTTTCTTT. Protein sequence: CASSHTLGTEAFF.